A selection of T cell receptor beta chains follows, all from one sample in a study of cytomegalovirus exposure and HLA in healthy donors. Profiling relied on immunoSEQ multiplex PCR, and the TCRdb table lists in-frame clones only, not all of them. The sample includes 70,000 to 75,000 clones, about 94% of them seen just once. The sequenced sample consisted of PBMCs. The receptors shown here come from a woman between 18 and 29 years old in good health and CMV-seropositive. Each CDR3 is given with its conserved first and last residue. A D gene is named only where the DNA matches it firmly. A row's size may be missing; if present it is once, few, many or a size class.

D gene | J gene | clone size | V gene | CDR3 length | CDR3 protein | CDR3 DNA
TRBD1 | TRBJ1-3 | . | TRBV2 | 16 | CASSVSGTGTGNTIYF | TGTGCCAGCAGTGTAAGTGGGACAGGGACTGGAAACACCATATATTTT
. | TRBJ2-7 | . | TRBV4-1 | 15 | CASSQGVETVREQYF | TGCGCCAGCAGCCAAGGCGTCGAAACCGTTCGCGAGCAGTACTTC
. | TRBJ1-4 | . | TRBV10-2 | 14 | CASSEQGGGEKLFF | TGCGCCAGCAGTGAACAGGGAGGGGGTGAAAAACTGTTTTTT
. | TRBJ1-3 | . | TRBV7-9 | 15 | CASRPDGNSGNTIYF | TGTGCCAGCCGACCTGACGGGAACTCTGGAAACACCATATATTTT
TRBD2 | TRBJ2-1 | . | TRBV11-1 | 15 | CASSPWTSGYNEQFF | TGTGCCAGCAGCCCCTGGACTAGCGGCTACAATGAGCAGTTCTTC
TRBD1 | TRBJ1-5 | once | TRBV19 | 14 | CASSTTGVRQPQHF | TGTGCCAGTAGTACAACAGGGGTAAGGCAGCCCCAGCATTTT
. | TRBJ1-1 | . | TRBV29-1 | 14 | CSVESRQLNTEAFF | TGCAGCGTGGAATCAAGACAGTTGAACACTGAAGCTTTCTTT
. | TRBJ1-2 | . | TRBV18 | 15 | CASSPRSQYRYGYTF | TGTGCCAGCTCACCCCGGAGCCAATACCGCTATGGCTACACCTTC
. | TRBJ2-6 | . | TRBV19 | 16 | CASIIGSVVGANVLTF | TGTGCCAGTATTATAGGGTCGGTGGTTGGGGCCAACGTCCTGACTTTC
TRBD1 | TRBJ1-6 | few | TRBV11-2 | 15 | CASSTRTGNNSPLHF | TGTGCCAGCAGCACCCGGACAGGGAATAATTCACCCCTCCACTTT
TRBD2 | TRBJ2-3 | . | TRBV5-4 | 18 | CASSLPSGGAVSTDTQYF | TGTGCCAGCAGCTTGCCTAGCGGGGGGGCCGTAAGCACAGATACGCAGTATTTT
TRBD1 | TRBJ1-2 | . | TRBV6-5 | 14 | CASTPGQGIYGYTF | TGTGCCAGCACCCCGGGACAGGGGATCTATGGCTACACCTTC
. | TRBJ2-3 | . | TRBV5-1 | 16 | CASSFLRELSTDTQYF | TGCGCCAGCAGCTTTCTCCGGGAGCTTAGCACAGATACGCAGTATTTT
TRBD1 | TRBJ2-7 | . | TRBV5-1 | 14 | CASRRQGSSYEQYF | TGCGCCAGCAGACGACAGGGGAGCTCCTACGAGCAGTACTTC
. | TRBJ2-1 | . | TRBV21-1 | 17 | CASSNTSGRPDYNEQFF | TGTGCCAGCAGCAATACTAGCGGGAGACCGGACTACAATGAGCAGTTCTTC
TRBD1 | TRBJ1-4 | . | TRBV29-1 | 13 | CSVEGQGGEKLFF | TGCAGCGTTGAAGGACAGGGAGGAGAAAAACTGTTTTTT
. | TRBJ1-5 | . | TRBV15 | 13 | CATSGGINQPQHF | TGTGCCACCTCCGGCGGAATAAATCAGCCCCAGCATTTT
. | TRBJ1-2 | . | TRBV7-2 | 16 | CASSSLGVVQNYGYTF | TGTGCCAGCAGCTCCCTCGGTGTGGTCCAAAACTATGGCTACACCTTC
. | TRBJ1-1 | . | TRBV19 | 14 | CASSRPQGSPEAFF | TGTGCCAGTAGTAGACCACAGGGATCTCCTGAAGCTTTCTTT
. | TRBJ2-4 | . | TRBV6-1 | 14 | CASSEALASNIQYF | TGTGCCAGCAGTGAAGCGCTGGCTTCAAACATTCAGTACTTC
. | TRBJ2-6 | once | TRBV29-1 | 18 | CSVVLGEIDLSGANVLTF | TGCAGCGTTGTATTGGGAGAAATAGACCTCTCTGGGGCCAACGTCCTGACTTTC
TRBD2 | TRBJ2-1 | . | TRBV15 | 18 | CATSRDPLTSGGDNEQFF | TGTGCCACCAGCAGAGATCCCCTGACTAGCGGGGGGGACAATGAGCAGTTCTTC
. | TRBJ1-2 | . | TRBV5-6 | 13 | CASSLPQGNGYTF | TGTGCCAGCAGCTTACCCCAGGGCAACGGCTACACCTTC
TRBD1 | TRBJ2-7 | . | TRBV27 | 14 | CASSRDTGAYEQYF | TGTGCCAGCAGCCGGGACACAGGGGCCTACGAGCAGTACTTC
. | TRBJ1-4 | . | TRBV7-9 | 15 | CASTQRTAGDEKLFF | TGTGCCAGCACTCAACGGACGGCCGGGGATGAAAAACTGTTTTTT
. | TRBJ1-3 | once | TRBV9 | 16 | CASSVARADSGNTIYF | TGTGCCAGCAGCGTAGCGAGGGCCGACTCTGGAAACACCATATATTTT
TRBD1 | TRBJ1-3 | . | TRBV28 | 16 | CASRPSPGGKRNTIYF | TGTGCCAGCCGCCCGTCCCCAGGGGGCAAGAGAAACACCATATATTTT
. | TRBJ1-5 | . | TRBV10-1 | 16 | CASSYNRKGDNQPQHF | TGCGCCAGCAGTTACAACAGGAAGGGGGATAATCAGCCCCAGCATTTT
TRBD1 | TRBJ2-3 | . | TRBV10-3 | 15 | CAIRKQGDDTDTQYF | TGTGCCATCAGGAAACAGGGGGACGACACAGATACGCAGTATTTT
. | TRBJ2-1 | . | TRBV7-9 | 14 | CASSLAWKGNEQFF | TGTGCCAGCAGCTTAGCGTGGAAGGGGAATGAGCAGTTCTTC
TRBD1 | TRBJ1-1 | . | TRBV29-1 | 13 | CSVDDRAGAEAFF | TGCAGCGTCGATGACAGGGCAGGGGCTGAAGCTTTCTTT
. | TRBJ2-6 | . | TRBV5-1 | 17 | CASSVGHRDAGANVLTF | TGCGCCAGCAGCGTAGGACACAGGGACGCTGGGGCCAACGTCCTGACTTTC
TRBD2 | TRBJ2-7 | . | TRBV29-1 | 16 | CSVRGLAGANSYEQYF | TGCAGCGTCCGTGGACTAGCGGGGGCGAACTCCTACGAGCAGTACTTC
. | TRBJ1-2 | . | TRBV11-1 | 15 | CASSWGPADNYGYTF | TGTGCCAGCAGCTGGGGGCCAGCGGATAACTATGGCTACACCTTC
TRBD1 | TRBJ2-7 | . | TRBV5-1 | 14 | CASSLGTGVYEQYF | TGCGCCAGCAGCTTGGGGACAGGGGTTTACGAGCAGTACTTC
TRBD2 | TRBJ2-5 | . | TRBV4-3 | 16 | CASSKQGLAGAETQYF | TGCGCCAGCAGCAAACAGGGACTAGCGGGAGCGGAGACCCAGTACTTC
TRBD1 | TRBJ2-7 | once | TRBV5-1 | 15 | CASSYRQGVSREQYF | TGCGCCAGCAGCTACCGACAGGGGGTCTCCAGGGAGCAGTACTTC
TRBD1 | TRBJ2-5 | . | TRBV29-1 | 12 | CSAPGQGTTQYF | TGCAGCGCTCCGGGACAGGGAACGACCCAGTACTTC
. | TRBJ2-2 | . | TRBV14 | 15 | CASSQRAGTGGELFF | TGTGCCAGCAGCCAAAGAGCCGGGACTGGCGGGGAGCTGTTTTTT
. | TRBJ1-2 | . | TRBV6-5 | 15 | CASKSKVQANYGYTF | TGTGCCAGCAAATCTAAAGTCCAAGCTAACTATGGCTACACCTTC
TRBD1 | TRBJ2-7 | once | TRBV5-4 | 13 | CASSTDRGYEQYF | TGTGCCAGCAGCACGGACAGGGGCTACGAGCAGTACTTC
TRBD2 | TRBJ2-2 | . | TRBV4-3 | 17 | CASSQDFPGLVAGELFF | TGCGCCAGCAGCCAAGATTTTCCCGGACTAGTCGCCGGGGAGCTGTTTTTT
TRBD2 | TRBJ2-3 | . | TRBV6-4 | 15 | CASRIAGGPTDTQYF | TGTGCCAGCAGGATAGCGGGGGGGCCGACAGATACGCAGTATTTT
TRBD2 | TRBJ2-1 | once | TRBV7-8 | 17 | CASSLSTSGSSYNEQFF | TGTGCCAGCAGCTTATCCACTAGCGGGAGCTCCTACAATGAGCAGTTCTTC
. | TRBJ1-3 | . | TRBV30 | 15 | CAWSVRTGQRNTIYF | TGTGCCTGGAGTGTACGTACAGGCCAAAGAAACACCATATATTTT
. | TRBJ2-4 | once | TRBV15 | 15 | CATSREGAAKNIQYF | TGTGCCACCAGCAGAGAGGGGGCGGCCAAAAACATTCAGTACTTC
TRBD2 | TRBJ2-3 | once | TRBV6-6 | 16 | CASSQNSGGASDTQYF | TGTGCCAGCAGTCAAAATAGCGGGGGGGCGTCAGATACGCAGTATTTT
TRBD2 | TRBJ2-1 | . | TRBV28 | 15 | CASRKTSGRANEQFF | TGTGCCAGCCGAAAGACTAGCGGGAGGGCCAATGAGCAGTTCTTC
TRBD1 | TRBJ1-6 | . | TRBV12-5 | 18 | CASGLHGTGGYYNSPLHF | TGTGCTAGTGGTTTGCACGGGACAGGGGGTTACTATAATTCACCCCTCCACTTT
TRBD2 | TRBJ2-7 | . | TRBV27 | 14 | CASSLAGALGEQYF | TGTGCCAGCAGTCTAGCGGGGGCCTTGGGGGAGCAGTACTTC
. | TRBJ1-1 | . | TRBV27 | 13 | CATRAGIGTEAFF | TGTGCCACCAGGGCAGGGATCGGAACTGAAGCTTTCTTT
TRBD1 | TRBJ1-5 | . | TRBV2 | 16 | CASSDWTGDSNQPQHF | TGTGCCAGCAGTGATTGGACAGGGGATAGCAATCAGCCCCAGCATTTT
. | TRBJ2-2 | . | TRBV7-6 | 16 | CASSLSIPASSEELFF | TGTGCCAGCAGCTTATCCATTCCCGCTTCCAGTGAGGAGCTGTTTTTT
TRBD1 | TRBJ1-5 | . | TRBV11-2 | 14 | CASSSGQGSQPQHF | TGTGCCAGCAGCAGCGGACAGGGGAGTCAGCCCCAGCATTTT
TRBD1 | TRBJ2-2 | once | TRBV7-9 | 15 | CASSLGGTAHRELFF | TGTGCCAGCAGCTTAGGAGGGACAGCGCACCGGGAGCTGTTTTTT
TRBD1 | TRBJ2-7 | . | TRBV4-2 | 15 | CASSQAGTGPYEQYF | TGTGCCAGCAGCCAAGCCGGGACAGGGCCCTACGAGCAGTACTTC
. | TRBJ1-1 | . | TRBV10-2 | 15 | CASSESGRANTEAFF | TGCGCCAGCAGTGAGTCAGGCAGGGCCAACACTGAAGCTTTCTTT